The 27 T cell receptor beta chains listed next were all sequenced from one sample in a study of long-term antiretroviral therapy in people with HIV. Researchers report immunoSEQ v3.0 was run at survey level. The data were produced by immunoSEQ multiplex PCR, yet TCRdb's version contains in-frame clones alone and is incomplete. The data contain around 22,000 clones, around 84% of them singletons. The sequenced sample was unsorted PBMCs, obtained 1.8 years before starting antiretroviral therapy. The receptors stem from a woman in her twenties or thirties with HIV.

This clone occurred once. J is TRBJ1-5 and V is TRBV7-2; the D gene is possibly TRBD1 (6 bases). Germline assignment: CDR1 SGHTA and CDR2 FQGNSA. V was trimmed by 1 base and J by 2 bases, leaving 12 bases between them. The CDR3 spans 16 residues. The CDR3: CASSLVGDIGNQPQHF. CDR3 coding DNA: TGTGCCAGCAGCTTAGTAGGGGACATCGGCAATCAGCCCCAGCATTTT. Looking up the rest from reference TRBV7-2 and TRBJ1-5 gives the full variable domain: GAGVSQSPSNKVTEKGKDVELRCDPISGHTALYWYRQSLGQGLEFLIYFQGNSAPDKSGLPSDRFSAERTGGSVSTLTIQRTQQEDSAVYLCASSLVGDIGNQPQHFGDGTRLSIL.

The chain recombines TRBV5-4 with TRBJ2-3; TRBD1 is a possible D gene (6 bases). The germline CDR1 and CDR2 sequences are SGHNT and YYREEE (reference sequence). The CDR3 consists of 15 residues. Deletions cut 3 bases from V and 3 bases from J, with 14 bases between. The CDR3 DNA is TGTGCCAGCAGCTCCACGGGACAACCGACAGATACGCAGTATTTT. This sequence encodes CASSSTGQPTDTQYF.

A word on this clone: No conserved phenylalanine or tryptophan is present at the end of the CDR3, so a read error is the likely explanation. The limits of the CDR3 on the DNA are not certain, so only TCRdb's listed CDR3 is given. This chain links TRBV27 with TRBJ1-1; TRBD1, as called in the table, went unchecked against the DNA. Termini included, the CDR3 measures 12 amino acids. Per the germline V gene, CDR1 is MNHEY and CDR2 is SMNVEV (reference sequence). The CDR3 protein is CASSKPGQGVWI.

The chain has TRBV5-1 and TRBJ1-2; 8 nucleotides agree with TRBD1. Germline CDR1 and CDR2: SGHRS and YFSETQ. V was clipped by 4 bases and J by 8 bases; unmatched bases: 13. The CDR3 has 15 amino acids. The CDR3 here is CASSPMDRATEGYTF. The CDR3 nucleotides read TGCGCCAGCAGCCCCATGGACAGGGCAACTGAGGGCTACACCTTC.

In this sample, this clone turned up once. V and J are TRBV2 and TRBJ1-2; D remains unclear. This CDR3 region has 14 residues. Germline V gene data show CDR1 as SNHLY and CDR2 as FYNNEI. V dropped 6 bases and J dropped 0 bases, with 11 bases sitting between them. In DNA form, the CDR3 reads TGTGCCAGCAGACCCGGGGTGGCTAACTATGGCTACACCTTC. This gives the protein CASRPGVANYGYTF.

This clone was seen just once. The rearrangement links TRBV4-1 to TRBJ1-1; D gene unclear. This CDR3 contains 16 residues. CDR1 is MGHRA, CDR2 YSYEKL, per germline. Trimming left V 4 bases short and J 2 bases short, with 17 bases between. The CDR3 sequence: CASSPGRANLNTEAFF. The CDR3 coding sequence is TGCGCCAGCAGCCCCGGGCGAGCGAATCTTAACACTGAAGCTTTCTTT.

The gene calls are TRBV14 and TRBJ1-2; D may be TRBD1 (5 bases). V lost 0 bases, J lost 5 bases, and 10 bases lay in between. This CDR3 spans 14 amino acids. Germline lookup yields CDR1 SGHDN and CDR2 FVKESK. The CDR3 nucleotides read TGTGCCAGCAGCCAAGAGGTCAGGGCGTATGGCTACACCTTC. This codes for CASSQEVRAYGYTF. Filled out from reference TRBV14 and TRBJ1-2, the complete variable domain reads EAGVTQFPSHSVIEKGQTVTLRCDPISGHDNLYWYRRVMGKEIKFLLHFVKESKQDESGMPNNRFLAERTGGTYSTLKVQPAELEDSGVYFCASSQEVRAYGYTFGSGTRLTVV.

The V gene is TRBV19, the J gene TRBJ1-2; D is unresolved. This CDR3 is built from 12 residues. V shed 5 bases and J shed 2 bases, with 6 bases lying between them. Germline V gene data show CDR1 as LNHDA and CDR2 as SQIVND (reference sequence). Here the CDR3 reads CASSADNYGYTF. The CDR3 DNA reads as TGTGCCAGTAGTGCGGACAACTATGGCTACACCTTC.

About this clone itself: Relative to the germline gene, one junction end is altered; a read error may explain this. The CDR3 loop reads CASSEESGALGF. CDR3 DNA sequence: TGTGCCAGCAGTGAAGAGAGTGGGGCCCTAGGGTTC. The chain joins TRBV2 to TRBJ2-7; maybe TRBD1 (5 bases). CDR3 size: 12 residues. The germline gives CDR1 SNHLY, CDR2 FYNNEI.

The CDR3 spells CASSSRYRGTGELFF. In nucleotides, the CDR3 is TGCGCCAGCAGCTCGCGGTATAGGGGAACCGGGGAGCTGTTTTTT. The chain carries TRBV5-1 and TRBJ2-2; D is possibly TRBD1 (5 bases). V was pared by 3 bases and J by 5 bases, with 14 bases between. The CDR3 is 15 amino acids. The germline gives CDR1 SGHRS, CDR2 YFSETQ.

In this sample, this clone is medium-sized. The V call is TRBV5-6, the J call TRBJ1-2; D ambiguous. Germline V lookup: CDR1 SGHDT, CDR2 YYEEEE. The CDR3 totals 16 residues. The V and J ends lost 3 bases and 2 bases respectively, with 17 bases between them. CDR3 protein: CASSSALGGSNYGYTF. In DNA, the CDR3 is TGTGCCAGCAGCTCGGCCCTGGGAGGGTCAAACTATGGCTACACCTTC.

V and J are TRBV10-3 and TRBJ1-1; no definite D call. Trimming removed 2 bases from V and 8 bases from J, with 9 bases in between. The CDR3 contains 12 residues. The V gene's germline CDR1 is ENHRY and CDR2 SYGVKD. In DNA form, the CDR3 reads TGTGCCATCAGTGAGCCGGTCGGAGAAGCTTTCTTT. As protein: CAISEPVGEAFF.

The count of this clone is one. The chain joins TRBV11-2 to TRBJ1-6; 7 bases fit TRBD1. The CDR3 runs 18 residues. Germline CDR1 is SGHAT and CDR2 is FQNNGV. V was pared by 5 bases and J by 8 bases, with 18 bases of the junction left unmatched. The CDR3 sequence is CASSPRQGSLVADSPLHF. The CDR3 DNA sequence: TGTGCCAGCAGCCCTCGACAGGGTAGCTTAGTTGCGGATTCACCCCTCCACTTT.

This chain joins TRBV2 and TRBJ2-2; possibly TRBD1 for D (5 bases). V was trimmed by 4 bases and J by 4 bases, leaving 10 bases between them. The CDR3 loop spans 14 amino acids. Germline V gives CDR1 SNHLY, CDR2 FYNNEI. The CDR3 is CASSGQPGTGELFF. DNA of the CDR3: TGTGCCAGCAGTGGACAGCCGGGCACCGGGGAGCTGTTTTTT.

The chain recombines TRBV27 with TRBJ2-1; possibly TRBD2 for D (7 bases). CDR1 and CDR2 (germline): MNHEY, SMNVEV (reference sequence). Trimming took 10 bases from V and 4 from J, leaving 23 bases between them. CDR3 length: 16 residues. CDR3 loop: CATGRGAPLGYNEQFF. CDR3 nucleotides: TGTGCCACAGGTCGGGGGGCGCCCCTGGGGTACAATGAGCAGTTCTTC.

This clone occurred once. V usage is TRBV11-3 and J usage is TRBJ1-2, with 12 bases that match TRBD1. The CDR3 length is 15 residues. The V gene end was trimmed by 7 bases and the J gene end by 4 bases; junction bases not matched to a gene: 7. Looked up from germline, CDR1 is SGHNT and CDR2 is YENEEA. The CDR3 reads CASTMGQGAGYGYTF. The CDR3 DNA follows: TGTGCCAGCACCATGGGACAGGGGGCGGGCTATGGCTACACCTTC. Using reference TRBV11-3 and TRBJ1-2 for the parts outside the CDR3, the full variable domain is EAGVVQSPRYKIIEKKQPVAFWCNPISGHNTLYWYLQNLGQGPELLIRYENEEAVDDSQLPKDRFSAERLKGVDSTLKIQPAELGDSAVYLCASTMGQGAGYGYTFGSGTRLTVV.

V usage is TRBV18 and J usage is TRBJ1-4; D is unresolved. CDR3 length: 13 residues. Looked up from germline, CDR1 is KGHSH and CDR2 is LQKENI. The V end lost 3 bases, the J end lost 5 bases, and 7 bases lay between the germline ends. Written as DNA, the CDR3 is TGTGCCAGCTCACCGAACAAGAATGAAAAACTGTTTTTT. Its protein is CASSPNKNEKLFF.

This clone was seen once. The same CDR3 also results from other DNA sequences found in this sample. This chain links TRBV5-6 with TRBJ2-6, with D unresolved. Between the trimmed V and J ends, which lost 2 bases and 1 base, there was a span of 7 bases. This CDR3 has 15 residues. CDR1 SGHDT and CDR2 YYEEEE come from the germline V gene. For the CDR3, the DNA is TGTGCCAGCAGCTTACCGGGTTCTGGGGCCAACGTCCTGACTTTC. It is translated as CASSLPGSGANVLTF. The variable domain in full, completed from reference TRBV5-6 and TRBJ2-6, reads DAGVTQSPTHLIKTRGQQVTLRCSPKSGHDTVSWYQQALGQGPQFIFQYYEEEERQRGNFPDRFSGHQFPNYSSELNVNALLLGDSALYLCASSLPGSGANVLTFGAGSRLTVL.

This clone was counted once. The genes are TRBV6-1 and TRBJ1-2; TRBD1 might be the D (6 bases). The V gene lost 6 bases and the J gene lost 8 bases, with 7 bases spanning the gap. This CDR3 contains 10 residues. The germline gives CDR1 MNHNS, CDR2 SASEGT. CDR3 protein: CASRGGGYTF. CDR3 nucleotide sequence: TGTGCCAGCAGAGGGGGAGGCTACACCTTC.

The chain joins TRBV30 to TRBJ1-5, with D possibly TRBD1 on 5 matching bases. This CDR3 region has 13 residues. The germline V gene has CDR1 GTSNPN and CDR2 SVGIG (reference sequence). Deletions cut 4 bases from V and 3 bases from J, with 10 bases between. The CDR3 sequence: CAWTGSHNQPQHF. CDR3 bases: TGTGCCTGGACAGGGTCCCACAATCAGCCCCAGCATTTT.

The chain recombines TRBV6-5 with TRBJ2-1; TRBD1 agrees at 12 bases. Trimming took 5 bases from V and 8 from J; bases not matched to a gene: 7. CDR3 length: 15 amino acids. Per germline, CDR1 MNHEY and CDR2 SVGAGI. The CDR3 reads CASSRGTGGLDEQFF. CDR3 bases: TGTGCCAGCAGTCGCGGGACAGGGGGCCTTGATGAGCAGTTCTTC.

The V gene is TRBV6-6, the J gene TRBJ1-3; TRBD1 aligns across 7 bases. The CDR3 covers 15 residues. V shed 2 bases, J shed 2 bases, and the junction held 3 bases outside the gene matches. The germline gives CDR1 MNHNY, CDR2 SVGAGI (reference sequence). CDR3 in amino acids: CASSYTDRAGNTIYF. CDR3 in DNA: TGTGCCAGCAGTTACACCGACAGGGCTGGAAACACCATATATTTT.

The J gene is TRBJ1-4, the V gene TRBV5-1; D ambiguous. V gave up 0 bases and J gave up 5 bases, with 11 bases separating them. CDR3 length equals 15 residues. Germline CDR1 reads SGHRS; CDR2 reads YFSETQ. As DNA, the CDR3 is TGCGCCAGCAGCTTGGAAACGGGGTTAAATGAAAAACTGTTTTTT. Its protein is CASSLETGLNEKLFF.

This chain connects TRBV2 to TRBJ1-1; D is uncertain. V was clipped by 2 bases and J by 5 bases, with 15 bases between them. The CDR3 runs 15 residues. The germline gives CDR1 SNHLY, CDR2 FYNNEI. The CDR3 here is CASSEMRVRRTEAFF. The DNA for the CDR3 is TGTGCCAGCAGTGAAATGAGGGTAAGACGGACTGAAGCTTTCTTT.

The rearrangement uses TRBV7-3 and TRBJ1-6, with D maybe TRBD1 (5 bases). The V gene's germline CDR1 is SGHTA and CDR2 FQGTGA. This CDR3 has 13 residues. V was cut by 2 bases and J by 10 bases, with 9 bases left in between. The CDR3 DNA reads TGTGCCAGCAGCTTAGGGGCTAAGTCACCCCTCCACTTT. It yields the protein CASSLGAKSPLHF.

The rearrangement uses TRBV4-1 and TRBJ2-5; maybe TRBD2 (6 bases). Germline loops: CDR1 MGHRA, CDR2 YSYEKL. Trimming took off 4 bases at V and 5 bases at J, with 17 bases between the two ends. This CDR3 contains 15 residues. The CDR3 DNA reads TGCGCCAGCAGCCTAGAGCTGGGGGGACGGGAGACCCAGTACTTC. Its protein is CASSLELGGRETQYF.

V gene TRBV10-3 combines with J gene TRBJ2-3, with 13 nucleotides matching TRBD2. This CDR3 has 15 residues. Germline V CDR1 and CDR2: ENHRY, SYGVKD. Losses at the gene ends were 8 bases for V and 5 bases for J; bases not matched to a gene: 7. CDR3 DNA sequence: TGTGCCATCCGAACTAGCGGGGGGGTGTTAGATACGCAGTATTTT. Translated: CAIRTSGGVLDTQYF.